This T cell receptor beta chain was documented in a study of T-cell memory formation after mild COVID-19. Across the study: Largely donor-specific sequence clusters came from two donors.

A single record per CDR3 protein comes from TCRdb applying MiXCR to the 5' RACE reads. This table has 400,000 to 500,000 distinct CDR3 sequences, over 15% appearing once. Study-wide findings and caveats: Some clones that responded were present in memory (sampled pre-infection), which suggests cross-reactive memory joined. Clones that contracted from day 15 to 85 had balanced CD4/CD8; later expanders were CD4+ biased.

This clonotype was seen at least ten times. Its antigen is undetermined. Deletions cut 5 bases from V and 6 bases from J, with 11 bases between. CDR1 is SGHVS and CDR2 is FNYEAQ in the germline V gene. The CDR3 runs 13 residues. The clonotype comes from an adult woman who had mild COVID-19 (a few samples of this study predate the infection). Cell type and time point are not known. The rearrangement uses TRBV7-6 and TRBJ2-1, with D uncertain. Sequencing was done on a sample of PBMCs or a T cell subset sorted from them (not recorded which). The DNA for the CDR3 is TGTGCCAGCAGCATAAGGGTCGGCAATGAGCAGTTCTTC. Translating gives CASSIRVGNEQFF.